Listed here are 30 T cell receptor beta chains from one sample, sequenced in a study of control samples from healthy donors and cancer patients. TCRdb keeps only in-frame clones here, not all; method: immunoSEQ multiplex PCR. The repertoire consists of about 89,000 clones, with about 84% occurring once and the leading ten covering around 2.1%. Material for sequencing was blood. The origin of the receptors is a middle-aged woman in good health.

The table lists this clone with a few counts. The rearrangement links TRBV21-1 to TRBJ2-3. TRBV21-1 is tagged as a pseudogene. The CDR3 runs to 18 residues. In DNA form, the CDR3 reads TGTGCCAGCAGCCCCCTCCCCTTGATCCCCCGCTGCACAGATACGCAGTATTTT. Translating it yields CASSPLPLIPRCTDTQYF.

This sequence joins TRBV18 and TRBJ2-7; D unclear. Germline CDR1 reads KGHSH; CDR2 reads LQKENI. The CDR3 loop spans 15 amino acids. The ends were cut back, 0 bases at V and 2 bases at J, with 11 bases in the middle. The DNA for the CDR3 is TGTGCCAGCTCACCACCGTCAGCCCCCCCCTACGAGCAGTACTTC. This encodes CASSPPSAPPYEQYF.

This clone was observed a handful of times. The CDR3 sequence: CSARSPDTQYF. Written as DNA, the CDR3 is TGCAGTGCTAGATCCCCAGATACGCAGTATTTT. The chain carries TRBV20-1 and TRBJ2-3; no clear D. Germline V lookup: CDR1 DFQATT, CDR2 SNEGSKA (reference sequence). V gave up 2 bases and J gave up 4 bases, with 4 bases separating them. The CDR3 is 11 amino acids.

This chain links TRBV18 with TRBJ2-2; D uncertain. The V and J ends lost 2 bases and 6 bases respectively, with 4 bases between them. The CDR3 is 12 amino acids. In germline, CDR1 is KGHSH, CDR2 LQKENI. The CDR3 reads CASSPESGELFF. CDR3 nucleotides: TGTGCCAGCTCACCAGAATCCGGGGAGCTGTTTTTT. The variable domain in full, completed from reference TRBV18 and TRBJ2-2, reads NAGVMQNPRHLVRRRGQEARLRCSPMKGHSHVYWYRQLPEEGLKFMVYLQKENIIDESGMPKERFSAEFPKEGPSILRIQQVVRGDSAAYFCASSPESGELFFGEGSRLTVL.

V and J are TRBV18 and TRBJ1-2; weak D call: TRBD1 (6 bases). V lost 2 bases and J 0 bases, leaving 10 bases between the germline ends. Germline CDR1 reads KGHSH; CDR2 reads LQKENI. This CDR3 is 15 amino acids long. The CDR3 loop reads CASSPMGAANYGYTF. CDR3 nucleotide sequence: TGTGCCAGCTCACCAATGGGGGCAGCTAACTATGGCTACACCTTC.

This clone was recorded only once. The V gene is TRBV7-2, the J gene TRBJ1-3; D might be TRBD1 (5 bases). V gave up 0 bases and J gave up 1 base, with 10 bases separating them. CDR1 and CDR2 (germline): SGHTA, FQGNSA. The CDR3 runs 16 residues. CDR3 sequence (DNA): TGTGCCAGCAGCTTAGCGCAAACAGGATCTGGAAACACCATATATTTT. Its protein is CASSLAQTGSGNTIYF.

The V call is TRBV5-5, the J call TRBJ1-2; D is unclear. The CDR3 spans 11 residues. The germline CDR1 and CDR2 sequences are SGHKS and YYEKEE (reference sequence). V was cut by 0 bases and J by 8 bases, with 5 bases left in between. The CDR3 protein is CASSLGIGYTF. In DNA, the CDR3 is TGTGCCAGCAGCTTGGGTATCGGCTACACCTTC.

The CDR3, as DNA: TGTGCCATCAGGGAACAGGTCTCTGGAAACACCATATATTTT. Its protein is CAIREQVSGNTIYF. The chain combines TRBV10-3 with TRBJ1-3, with D possibly TRBD1 on 5 matching bases. The CDR3 has 14 amino acids. The ends were cut back, 6 bases at V and 0 bases at J, with 9 bases in the middle. Germline assignment: CDR1 ENHRY and CDR2 SYGVKD.

This sequence joins TRBV14 and TRBJ1-1; the match to TRBD1 covers 7 bases. V dropped 1 base and J dropped 6; count of bases not matched to a gene: 11. CDR1 is SGHDN and CDR2 is FVKESK in the germline V gene. This CDR3 is built from 16 residues. CDR3 coding DNA: TGTGCCAGCAGCCAAGGATTAGACAGGGATCGCGCTGAAGCTTTCTTT. It specifies CASSQGLDRDRAEAFF.

J is TRBJ1-1 and V is TRBV19; a weak D match, TRBD1 (6 bases). CDR1 is LNHDA, CDR2 SQIVND, per germline (reference sequence). Trimming stripped 1 base from V and 2 bases from J, with 11 bases between. The CDR3 sequence is 15 residues long. DNA for the CDR3: TGTGCCAGTAGTATAGTGCAGGGGCGAAACACTGAAGCTTTCTTT. Protein sequence: CASSIVQGRNTEAFF.

J is TRBJ1-1 and V is TRBV4-1; TRBD1 agrees at 8 bases. Germline CDR1 MGHRA, CDR2 YSYEKL. The CDR3 runs to 15 residues. V dropped 0 bases and J dropped 5; count of bases not matched to a gene: 5. The CDR3 spells CASSQDDRGGTEAFF. As DNA, the CDR3 is TGCGCCAGCAGCCAAGATGACAGGGGAGGAACTGAAGCTTTCTTT.

The chain has TRBV4-1 and TRBJ2-5; 10 nucleotides line up with TRBD2. CDR1 and CDR2 from the germline V gene are MGHRA and YSYEKL. The CDR3 extends over 17 amino acids. J gave up 2 bases and V 2 bases, and 8 bases lay outside the gene matches. CDR3 nucleotides: TGCGCCAGCAGCCAACTAGAGAGCGGGGGGGCGCAAGAGACCCAGTACTTC. Its translation is CASSQLESGGAQETQYF.

The chain carries TRBV5-6 and TRBJ1-2, with a tentative D call TRBD1 (5 bases). The V and J ends lost 3 bases and 11 bases respectively, with 14 bases between them. Germline V gene data show CDR1 as SGHDT and CDR2 as YYEEEE. CDR3 length: 12 amino acids. This CDR3 reads CASSSGRWGYTF. The CDR3 DNA reads as TGTGCCAGCAGCTCGGGACGCTGGGGGTACACCTTC.

The chain is built from TRBV6-4 and TRBJ1-4; 8 bases fit TRBD1. The CDR3 runs 15 residues. V trimming: 3 bases; J trimming: 8 bases; junction bases outside the gene matches: 8. Germline V gene lookup returns CDR1 MRHNA and CDR2 SNTAGT. DNA for the CDR3: TGTGCCAGCAGTGAACTTAGACAGGGGCGAGAAAAACTGTTTTTT. The encoded protein is CASSELRQGREKLFF.

The count of this clone is one. V is TRBV7-2 and J is TRBJ1-6, with 7 bases fitting TRBD1. V was pared by 5 bases and J by 7 bases, with 11 bases of the junction left unmatched. The CDR3 spans 16 residues. Germline lookup yields CDR1 SGHTA and CDR2 FQGNSA. The CDR3 DNA is TGTGCCAGCAGCGACACCCGACAGGGTCTGAATTCACCCCTCCACTTT. Its translation is CASSDTRQGLNSPLHF.

This chain links TRBV7-3 with TRBJ2-1; the match to TRBD2 covers 8 bases. The germline gives CDR1 SGHTA, CDR2 FQGTGA. The CDR3 totals 18 residues. V was clipped by 2 bases and J by 5 bases; unmatched bases: 14. CDR3 nucleotides: TGTGCCAGCAGCTTAGACGGGGGGGCTGGCTCCCTACACAATGAGCAGTTCTTC. It is translated as CASSLDGGAGSLHNEQFF. Complete variable domain (other parts from reference TRBV7-3 and TRBJ2-1): GAGVSQTPSNKVTEKGKYVELRCDPISGHTALYWYRQSLGQGPEFLIYFQGTGAADDSGLPNDRFFAVRPEGSVSTLKIQRTERGDSAVYLCASSLDGGAGSLHNEQFFGPGTRLTVL.

The J gene is TRBJ2-2, the V gene TRBV25-1; 7 nucleotides align to TRBD1. V lost 0 bases and J lost 8; bases outside the gene matches: 9. The CDR3 is made up of 16 amino acids. Germline V CDR1 and CDR2: MGHDK, SYGVNS. The CDR3 region has the DNA TGTGCCAGCAGTGAATACCCGGGACAGAAAGAGGGGGAGCTGTTTTTT. It translates to CASSEYPGQKEGELFF.

V gene TRBV11-3 combines with J gene TRBJ2-7; perhaps TRBD2 as D (6 bases). From germline, CDR1 is SGHNT and CDR2 YENEEA. The CDR3 is 15 amino acids. V lost 4 bases and J 3 bases, leaving 16 bases between the germline ends. The CDR3, as DNA: TGTGCCAGCAGCTCGATCGGGACTGGATACTACGAGCAGTACTTC. It yields the protein CASSSIGTGYYEQYF.

As concerns this clone: Distinct nucleotide sequences in the sample also encode this CDR3. The chain couples TRBV30 to TRBJ1-1, with D possibly being TRBD1 (5 bases). The CDR3 sequence is 13 residues long. Germline V CDR1 and CDR2: GTSNPN, SVGIG (reference sequence). V was pared by 2 bases and J by 0 bases, with 7 bases between. The CDR3 loop is CAWSRGMNTEAFF. For the CDR3, the DNA is TGTGCCTGGAGTCGGGGGATGAACACTGAAGCTTTCTTT.

The gene calls are TRBV10-3 and TRBJ2-3, with 14 bases lining up with TRBD2. With 10 bases clipped from V and 2 bases from J, the junction kept 11 bases outside the gene matches. The CDR3 runs to 17 residues. In germline, CDR1 is ENHRY, CDR2 SYGVKD. Written as DNA, the CDR3 is TGTGCCAGCTTCGGGACTAGCGGGGGAGCTCACACAGATACGCAGTATTTT. This gives the protein CASFGTSGGAHTDTQYF.

The chain links TRBV14 to TRBJ1-1; 7 positions agree with TRBD1. This CDR3 region has 18 residues. CDR1 is SGHDN and CDR2 is FVKESK in the germline V gene. V shed 0 bases and J 4 bases; nucleotides not matched to a gene: 14. The CDR3 loop reads CASSQDRDSSSLGTEAFF. CDR3 in DNA: TGTGCCAGCAGCCAAGATAGGGACAGTAGCTCGCTGGGCACTGAAGCTTTCTTT.

The chain has TRBV18 and TRBJ1-1; weak D call: TRBD1 (6 bases). V was pared by 3 bases and J by 3 bases, with 8 bases between. CDR1 is KGHSH and CDR2 is LQKENI in the germline V gene. This CDR3 has 13 residues. The CDR3 coding sequence is TGTGCCAGCTCACCGTCAGGGGACACTGAAGCTTTCTTT. Protein product: CASSPSGDTEAFF.

DNA of the CDR3: TGTGCCAGCAGACGGGATGCTGCTAACTATGGCTACACCTTC. Its protein is CASRRDAANYGYTF. The J gene is TRBJ1-2, the V gene TRBV6-5; D is ambiguous. Germline CDR1 is MNHEY and CDR2 is SVGAGI. Trimming left V 6 bases short and J 0 bases short, with 11 bases between. The CDR3 runs 14 residues.

The J gene is TRBJ2-7, the V gene TRBV3-1 (or the pseudogene TRBV3-2); weak D call: TRBD1 (5 bases). Trimming left V 0 bases short and J 1 base short, with 13 bases between. Per germline, CDR1 LGHDT and CDR2 YNNKEL (reference sequence). The CDR3 contains 16 residues. The CDR3 nucleotides read TGTGCCAGCAGCCAAGACCGAGACAGATTTTCCTACGAGCAGTACTTC. As protein: CASSQDRDRFSYEQYF.

The chain couples TRBV18 to TRBJ1-2; TRBD1 might be the D (5 bases). Deletions cut 2 bases from V and 0 bases from J, with 10 bases between. CDR3 length: 15 residues. Germline V gene lookup returns CDR1 KGHSH and CDR2 LQKENI. The CDR3 bases are TGTGCCAGCTCACCAAACAGGTTCACTAACTATGGCTACACCTTC. As protein: CASSPNRFTNYGYTF.

This clone was recorded once. The gene calls are TRBV19 and TRBJ2-1; 8 nucleotides line up with TRBD2. The V gene end was trimmed by 2 bases and the J gene end by 5 bases; junction bases not matched to a gene: 17. CDR3 size: 19 residues. Germline CDR1 LNHDA, CDR2 SQIVND (reference sequence). CDR3 loop: CASSISFGGTSGRHNEQFF. The CDR3 region has the DNA TGTGCCAGTAGTATAAGTTTTGGGGGCACTAGCGGCCGACACAATGAGCAGTTCTTC.

The chain joins TRBV7-9 to TRBJ2-7; 7 positions match TRBD1. Germline V gene sequence: CDR1 SEHNR, CDR2 FQNEAQ (reference sequence). V lost 5 bases to trimming and J lost 5 bases; unmatched junction nucleotides: 15. The CDR3 runs to 16 residues. Here the CDR3 DNA reads TGTGCCAGCAGCCCACCGCTCCGGGACAGTAAAAACGAGCAGTACTTC. Residues: CASSPPLRDSKNEQYF.

This chain connects TRBV25-1 to TRBJ2-3; 9 nucleotides agree with TRBD2. The CDR3 spans 15 residues. The junction had 4 bases not matched to a gene; V was cut back by 2 bases and J by 4 bases. CDR1 and CDR2 from the germline V gene are MGHDK and SYGVNS. CDR3 residues: CASSESGGRSDTQYF. The CDR3 nucleotides read TGTGCCAGCAGTGAAAGCGGGGGGCGATCAGATACGCAGTATTTT.

The chain is built from TRBV23-1 and TRBJ2-2; D perhaps matches TRBD1 (6 bases). TRBV23-1 is an open reading frame, and its role is uncertain. This CDR3 has 17 amino acids. V lost 6 bases and J 0 bases, leaving 17 bases between the germline ends. This CDR3 reads CASRLTRGGSNTGELFF. DNA for the CDR3: TGCGCCAGCAGACTCACCAGGGGCGGATCGAACACCGGGGAGCTGTTTTTT.

This clone turned up a few times. The CDR3 protein is CASSLGTGRETQYF. The CDR3 nucleotides read TGTGCCAGCTCCCTAGGGACAGGGAGGGAGACCCAGTACTTC. V usage is TRBV6-5 and J usage is TRBJ2-5; 9 nucleotides match TRBD1. Germline V gene sequence: CDR1 MNHEY, CDR2 SVGAGI. The ends lost 8 bases at V and 5 bases at J; junction bases unmatched: 9. The CDR3 loop spans 14 amino acids.